This is a list of T cell receptor beta chains from one sample in a study of blood T cell repertoires in COVID-19. Profiled with immunoSEQ multiplex PCR; TCRdb holds only in-frame clones, not every one. The sample records about 260,000 clones, more than 75% being singletons. Sequencing was carried out using peripheral blood. These receptors originate from a woman between 40 and 55 years old who had recovered from COVID-19. CDR3s include the opening cysteine and the closing phenylalanine or tryptophan. Fields, in order: V gene, D gene, clone size, J gene, CDR3 DNA, CDR3 protein. The D gene is left open where the match is weak. Clone size, where shown, is once, few, many, or a class for clones that have expanded.

V: TRBV7-7
D: TRBD1
size: -
J: TRBJ2-7
DNA: TGTGCCAGCAGCTTAATCCTCGCGGACAGGACTTGGGAGCAGTACTTC
CDR3: CASSLILADRTWEQYF

V: TRBV11-2
D: -
size: few
J: TRBJ1-2
DNA: TGTGCCAGCGCGCCCGGTCAGGGGAACTATGGCTACACCTTC
CDR3: CASAPGQGNYGYTF

V: TRBV5-1
D: TRBD2
size: -
J: TRBJ2-5
DNA: TGCGCCAGCAGCTTGGATTTAGGGAGGGGAGAGACCCAGTACTTC
CDR3: CASSLDLGRGETQYF

V: TRBV4-3
D: -
size: -
J: TRBJ1-1
DNA: TGCGCCAGCAGCCAAGATTGGAGGCACCCTGAAGCTTTCTTT
CDR3: CASSQDWRHPEAFF

V: TRBV5-4
D: -
size: -
J: TRBJ1-2
DNA: TGTGCCAGCAGCCGACAGCCCTATGGCTACACCTTC
CDR3: CASSRQPYGYTF

V: TRBV6-5
D: TRBD1
size: -
J: TRBJ2-7
DNA: TGTGCCAGCAGGGTTGGGACAGGGGTCTACGAGCAGTACTTC
CDR3: CASRVGTGVYEQYF

V: TRBV3-1/TRBV3-2
D: -
size: -
J: TRBJ1-4
DNA: TGTGCCAGCAGCCCTCGACAGGTCGCAGAAAAACTGTTTTTT
CDR3: CASSPRQVAEKLFF

V: TRBV24-1
D: -
size: -
J: TRBJ1-5
DNA: TGTGCCGCCACAACGGGCAATCAGCCCCAGCATTTT
CDR3: CAATTGNQPQHF

V: TRBV11-2
D: -
size: -
J: TRBJ2-7
DNA: TGTGCCAGCAGCTTTGGCGGTTCCTACGAGCAGTACTTC
CDR3: CASSFGGSYEQYF

V: TRBV4-3
D: -
size: -
J: TRBJ2-7
DNA: TGCGCCAGCAGCCAAGAGATAGCCTCCTACGAGCAGTACTTC
CDR3: CASSQEIASYEQYF

V: TRBV7-3
D: -
size: -
J: TRBJ2-3
DNA: TGTGCCAGCAGCATAGGACGGGATACTAGCACAGATACGCAGTATTTT
CDR3: CASSIGRDTSTDTQYF

V: TRBV4-1
D: TRBD1
size: -
J: TRBJ1-2
DNA: TGCGCCAGCAGCCAAGCAAGAGGGACAGGGGGCGCCGGGGGCTACACCTTC
CDR3: CASSQARGTGGAGGYTF

V: TRBV18
D: TRBD1
size: -
J: TRBJ1-1
DNA: TGTGCCAGCTCACCCGACAGGGGGAACACTGAAGCTTTCTTT
CDR3: CASSPDRGNTEAFF

V: TRBV27
D: TRBD1
size: -
J: TRBJ1-4
DNA: TGTGCCAGCAGTCCAGGGACAGGGGGGGAAAAACTGTTTTTT
CDR3: CASSPGTGGEKLFF

V: TRBV7-8
D: -
size: -
J: TRBJ2-4
DNA: TGTGCCAGCAGCTTAGCAAGGCAGGGGCTAGCCAAAAACATTCAGTACTTC
CDR3: CASSLARQGLAKNIQYF

V: TRBV5-4
D: TRBD2
size: -
J: TRBJ2-7
DNA: TGTGCCAGCAGCTGGACTAGCGGTAGCTACGAGCAGTACTTC
CDR3: CASSWTSGSYEQYF

V: TRBV6-5
D: TRBD1
size: few
J: TRBJ1-4
DNA: TGTGCCAGCAGGCGGACAGGGGGGAATGAAAAACTGTTTTTT
CDR3: CASRRTGGNEKLFF

V: TRBV18
D: -
size: once
J: TRBJ1-2
DNA: TGTGCCAGCTCCCCTCTCGGACAGATTAACGATGGCTACACCTTC
CDR3: CASSPLGQINDGYTF

V: TRBV7-2
D: -
size: -
J: TRBJ1-1
DNA: TGTGCCAGCAGCTTAGCCACCGGGGGCACTGAAGCTTTCTTT
CDR3: CASSLATGGTEAFF

V: TRBV6-5
D: -
size: -
J: TRBJ1-2
DNA: TGTGCCAGCAGAAAAGCTGGGGGGGCCTATGGCTACACCTTC
CDR3: CASRKAGGAYGYTF

V: TRBV7-3
D: TRBD1
size: -
J: TRBJ2-5
DNA: TGTGCCAGCAGCCGGGGACAGGGAGAGACCCAGTACTTC
CDR3: CASSRGQGETQYF

V: TRBV3-1/TRBV3-2
D: -
size: -
J: TRBJ1-5
DNA: TGTGCCAGCAGCCAAGATCGAAATACAGCCTATAATCAGCCCCAGCATTTT
CDR3: CASSQDRNTAYNQPQHF

V: TRBV5-1
D: TRBD2
size: -
J: TRBJ2-3
DNA: TGCGCCAGCAGCCCGGGGGACTACCCCACAGATACGCAGTATTTT
CDR3: CASSPGDYPTDTQYF

V: TRBV3-1/TRBV3-2
D: -
size: once
J: TRBJ1-4
DNA: TGTGCCAGCAGCCAATGGAACCCAGGGGTAGACGAAAAACTGTTTTTT
CDR3: CASSQWNPGVDEKLFF

V: TRBV27
D: -
size: -
J: TRBJ2-7
DNA: TGTGCCAGCAGTTTACGGGGCGGGATTGTCTACGAGCAGTACTTC
CDR3: CASSLRGGIVYEQYF

V: TRBV6-5
D: TRBD1
size: -
J: TRBJ2-5
DNA: TGTGCCAGCGACAGGGGGCTGGAGACCCAGTACTTC
CDR3: CASDRGLETQYF

V: TRBV11-2
D: -
size: -
J: TRBJ1-1
DNA: TGTGCCAGCAGCTCACAGGCGATGAACACTGAAGCTTTCTTT
CDR3: CASSSQAMNTEAFF

V: TRBV24-1
D: TRBD1
size: -
J: TRBJ1-2
DNA: TGTGCCACCAGTGCCGAATCAGACAGGGGAGGTGGCTACACCTTC
CDR3: CATSAESDRGGGYTF

V: TRBV12-3/TRBV12-4
D: -
size: -
J: TRBJ1-6
DNA: TGTGCCAGCAGTTTAAGCTCTTCGGCACCCCTCCACTTT
CDR3: CASSLSSSAPLHF

V: TRBV18
D: -
size: once
J: TRBJ2-7
DNA: TGTGCCAGCTCACCACAGGCGGGGGCGGTTTACGAGCAGTACTTC
CDR3: CASSPQAGAVYEQYF

V: TRBV18
D: -
size: -
J: TRBJ2-7
DNA: TGTGCCAGCTCACCACAGCGGATCTCCTACGAGCAGTACTTC
CDR3: CASSPQRISYEQYF

V: TRBV7-2
D: TRBD1
size: -
J: TRBJ1-2
DNA: TGTGCCAGCAGCCGCCCGAGGGACAGCTATGGCTACACCTTC
CDR3: CASSRPRDSYGYTF

V: TRBV5-1
D: -
size: once
J: TRBJ2-1
DNA: TGCGCCAGCAGCTCATGGGGGGCCGTAAATAGCGGGTCTTCAATCAATGAGCAGTTCTTC
CDR3: CASSSWGAVNSGSSINEQFF

V: TRBV5-1
D: TRBD1
size: -
J: TRBJ1-2
DNA: TGCGCCAGCAGCTTGGTGGGACAGGGGTTTAACTATGGCTACACCTTC
CDR3: CASSLVGQGFNYGYTF

V: TRBV30
D: -
size: -
J: TRBJ2-7
DNA: TGTGCCTGGAGTAGGGGATCCTCCTACGAGCAGTACTTC
CDR3: CAWSRGSSYEQYF

V: TRBV12-3/TRBV12-4
D: -
size: -
J: TRBJ2-3
DNA: TGTGCCAGCAGTCCCGACTCCTCTACGCAGTATTTT
CDR3: CASSPDSSTQYF

V: TRBV7-8
D: -
size: -
J: TRBJ1-1
DNA: TGTGCCAGCAGCTTTACTCGGGTGAGGGACACTGAAGCTTTCTTT
CDR3: CASSFTRVRDTEAFF

V: TRBV19
D: TRBD1
size: -
J: TRBJ2-3
DNA: TGTGCCAGTAGTATAAAAATCGTCGGGACAGGATACACAGATACGCAGTATTTT
CDR3: CASSIKIVGTGYTDTQYF

V: TRBV5-1
D: -
size: -
J: TRBJ2-5
DNA: TGCGCCAGCAGCCCAGGGGGAGGCCAAGAGACCCAGTACTTC
CDR3: CASSPGGGQETQYF

V: TRBV3-1/TRBV3-2
D: TRBD2
size: -
J: TRBJ2-7
DNA: TGTGCCAGCAGCCCCCTTGGCGGGACTAGCGGGGGGCAAGCCTACGAGCAGTACTTC
CDR3: CASSPLGGTSGGQAYEQYF

V: TRBV5-1
D: TRBD2
size: -
J: TRBJ2-3
DNA: TGCGCCAGCCGGAGCGGGGGCCCTACCCGGGCAGATACGCAGTATTTT
CDR3: CASRSGGPTRADTQYF

V: TRBV30
D: TRBD1
size: -
J: TRBJ1-6
DNA: TGTGCCTGGAGTGTGAAGGGGGCTGTTAATTCACCCCTCCACTTT
CDR3: CAWSVKGAVNSPLHF

V: TRBV6-2/TRBV6-3
D: -
size: once
J: TRBJ1-1
DNA: TGTGCCAGCAGTTACACGGACAGGAACACTGAAGCTTTCTTT
CDR3: CASSYTDRNTEAFF

V: TRBV5-1
D: TRBD1
size: -
J: TRBJ1-1
DNA: TGCGCCAGCAGCTTGCACAGGGGTGGGAACACTGAAGCTTTCTTT
CDR3: CASSLHRGGNTEAFF

V: TRBV18
D: -
size: -
J: TRBJ1-1
DNA: TGTGCCAGCTCACCTAGACAGAACACTGAAGCTTTCTTT
CDR3: CASSPRQNTEAFF